These 2 T cell receptor beta chains came from one sample sequenced in a study of regulatory T cells in long-lasting Graves disease (dated by TCRdb to the early 2020s). The time point label of this sample denotes: newly diagnosed GD, antithyroid drugs for less than 3 months. For both TCR sequencing and RNA sequencing, RNA was extracted from PBMCs using TRIzol. The library relied on multiplex PCR. Sequencing was carried out with an Illumina HiSeq 4000. TCR beta libraries were built with iRepertoire HTBI primers and Arm-PCR amplification of CDR3 regions. The public reads were quality trimmed at Q25 with fastp and then assembled into clones with MiXCR by TCRdb, keeping productive beta chains. Rows are unified per CDR3 protein, each entry keeping the most common DNA and genes. The sample table holds 580,000 or so distinct CDR3 sequences, of which around 16% were seen once. The leading ten clones occupy about 11% of the sample.

This sample also belongs to another study, concerning T cells in Graves' hyperthyroidism and ophthalmopathy.

The sequencing here drew on peripheral blood mononuclear cells (PBMCs), taken at new diagnosis, from a patient treated with antithyroid drugs. Receptors originate from a man aged 18 to 35 with Graves disease. Donor details come from another sample of the same person, matched by shared clones.

A few counts support this clonotype. The rearrangement joins TRBV5-1 to TRBJ2-5; D not certain. Trimming stripped 3 bases from V and 1 base from J, with 7 bases between. Looked up from germline, CDR1 is SGHRS and CDR2 is YFSETQ. CDR3 length: 13 residues. The CDR3 here is CASSSSPQETQYF. The CDR3 nucleotides are TGCGCCAGCAGCTCAAGTCCCCAAGAGACCCAGTACTTC.

This rearrangement joins TRBV27 to TRBJ2-7; 8 positions match TRBD2. From germline, CDR1 is MNHEY and CDR2 SMNVEV (reference sequence). This CDR3 is 15 amino acids long. V dropped 3 bases and J dropped 2; count of bases not matched to a gene: 6. CDR3 protein: CASSFGGAPAYEQYF. The CDR3 DNA reads as TGTGCCAGCAGTTTCGGGGGGGCCCCTGCCTACGAGCAGTACTTC.